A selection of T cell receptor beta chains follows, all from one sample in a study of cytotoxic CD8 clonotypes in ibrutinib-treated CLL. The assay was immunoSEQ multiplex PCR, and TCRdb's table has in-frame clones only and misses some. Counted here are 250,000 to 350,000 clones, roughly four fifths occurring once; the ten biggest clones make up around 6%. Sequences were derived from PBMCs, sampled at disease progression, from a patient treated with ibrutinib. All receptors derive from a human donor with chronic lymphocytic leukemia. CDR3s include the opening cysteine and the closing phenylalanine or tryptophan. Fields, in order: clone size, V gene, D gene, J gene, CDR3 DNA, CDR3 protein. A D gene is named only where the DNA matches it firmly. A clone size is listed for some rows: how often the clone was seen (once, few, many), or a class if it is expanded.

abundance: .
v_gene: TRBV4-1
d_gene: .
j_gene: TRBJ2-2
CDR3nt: TGCGCCAGCAGCCAAGGGCAATCCGGGGAGCTGTTTTTT
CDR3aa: CASSQGQSGELFF

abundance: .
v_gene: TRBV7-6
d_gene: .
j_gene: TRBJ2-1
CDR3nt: TGTGCCAGCAGTGCCGGGGCAGCCGACAATGAGCAGTTCTTC
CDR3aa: CASSAGAADNEQFF

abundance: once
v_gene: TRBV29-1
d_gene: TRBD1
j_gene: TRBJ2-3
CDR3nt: TGCAGCGTCCTAGACAGGGAGGATACGCAGTATTTT
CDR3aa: CSVLDREDTQYF

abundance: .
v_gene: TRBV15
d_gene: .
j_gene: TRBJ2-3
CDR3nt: TGTGCCACCAGCAGCGGGCTAGCGTTGTGGGGAGATACGCAGTATTTT
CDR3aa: CATSSGLALWGDTQYF

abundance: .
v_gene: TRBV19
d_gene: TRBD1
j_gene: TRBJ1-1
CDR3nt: TGTGCCAGTAGTAACCGGGACAGGAACACTGAAGCTTTCTTT
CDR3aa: CASSNRDRNTEAFF

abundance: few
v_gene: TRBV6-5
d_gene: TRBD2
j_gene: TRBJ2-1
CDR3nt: TGTGCCAGCAGTTGGACTAGCGGCTACAATGAGCAGTTCTTC
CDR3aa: CASSWTSGYNEQFF

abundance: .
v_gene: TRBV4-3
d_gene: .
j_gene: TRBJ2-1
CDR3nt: TGCGCCAGCAGCCAAGATGGGGCCAATGAGCAGTTCTTC
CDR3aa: CASSQDGANEQFF

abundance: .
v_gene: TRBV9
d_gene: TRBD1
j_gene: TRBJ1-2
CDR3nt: TGTGCCAGCAGCGTAGAGATCCGGGACAGCTACTATGGCTACACCTTC
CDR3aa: CASSVEIRDSYYGYTF

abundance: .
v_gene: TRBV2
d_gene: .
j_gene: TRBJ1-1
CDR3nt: TGTGCCGGATGGCGACAGGACTTTTGGGCTGAAGCTTTCTTT
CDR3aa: CAGWRQDFWAEAFF

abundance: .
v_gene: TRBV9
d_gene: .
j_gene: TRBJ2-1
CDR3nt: TGTGCCAGCAGCGTAGGACAGTACTACAATGAGCAGTTCTTC
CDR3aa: CASSVGQYYNEQFF

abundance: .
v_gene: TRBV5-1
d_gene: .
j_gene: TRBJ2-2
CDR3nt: TGCGCCAGCAGTGCAGGGGCGTCAGGAGCAAACACCGGGGAGCTGTTTTTT
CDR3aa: CASSAGASGANTGELFF

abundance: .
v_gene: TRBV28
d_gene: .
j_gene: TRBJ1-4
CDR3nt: TGTGCCAGCAGAGTGGGGGCGGGGGAAAAACTGTTTTTT
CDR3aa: CASRVGAGEKLFF

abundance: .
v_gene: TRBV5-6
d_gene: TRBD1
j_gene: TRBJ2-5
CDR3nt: TGTGCCAGCCTCGAGACAGGGTTGGCCCAAGAGACCCAGTACTTC
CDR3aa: CASLETGLAQETQYF

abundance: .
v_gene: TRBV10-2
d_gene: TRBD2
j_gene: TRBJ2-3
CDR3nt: TGCGCCAGCAGGAAGATCGGGGAGGGGTACACAGATACGCAGTATTTT
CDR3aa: CASRKIGEGYTDTQYF

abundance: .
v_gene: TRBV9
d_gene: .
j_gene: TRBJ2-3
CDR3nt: TGTGCCAGCAGCGTGAGACAGGATCTAGATACGCAGTATTTT
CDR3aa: CASSVRQDLDTQYF

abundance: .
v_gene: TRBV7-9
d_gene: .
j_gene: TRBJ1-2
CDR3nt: TGTGCCAGCAGCTTAAGTGACCTTTCTAACTATGGCTACACCTTC
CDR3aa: CASSLSDLSNYGYTF

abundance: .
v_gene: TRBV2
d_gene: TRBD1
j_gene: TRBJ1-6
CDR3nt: TGTGCCAGCAGATATGGCACAGGGGATAATTCACCCCTCCACTTT
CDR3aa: CASRYGTGDNSPLHF

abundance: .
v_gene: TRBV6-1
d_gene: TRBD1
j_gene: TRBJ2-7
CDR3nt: TGTGCCAGCAGCGAGGGGGGGACAGGGGCCTACGAGCAGTACTTC
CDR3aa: CASSEGGTGAYEQYF

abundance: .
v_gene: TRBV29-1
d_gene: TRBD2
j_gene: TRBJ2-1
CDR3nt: TGCAGCCCCTGGCGGGAGCGAGAGCAGTTCTTC
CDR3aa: CSPWREREQFF

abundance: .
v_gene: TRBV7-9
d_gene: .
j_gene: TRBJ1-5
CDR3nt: TGTGCCAGCAGCTTAAATCAGCGGGCCCAGCATTTT
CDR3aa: CASSLNQRAQHF

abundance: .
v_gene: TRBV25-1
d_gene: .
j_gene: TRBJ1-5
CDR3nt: TGTGCCAGCAGTGGCGCCGGGAAGCCCAATCAGCCCCAGCATTTT
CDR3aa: CASSGAGKPNQPQHF

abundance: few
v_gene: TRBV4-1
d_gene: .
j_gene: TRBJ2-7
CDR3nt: TGCGCCAGCAGCCCCCCGGGAAACTACGAGCAGTACTTC
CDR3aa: CASSPPGNYEQYF

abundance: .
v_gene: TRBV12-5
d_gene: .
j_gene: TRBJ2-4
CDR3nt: TGTGCTAGTGGTTTGCCCCAGCGGGCGGGGAGCAAAAACATTCAGTACTTC
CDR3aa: CASGLPQRAGSKNIQYF

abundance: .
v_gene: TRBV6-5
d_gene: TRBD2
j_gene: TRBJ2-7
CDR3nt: TGTGCCAGCAGCGTGGGAGGGAACGACTACGAGCAGTACTTC
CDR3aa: CASSVGGNDYEQYF

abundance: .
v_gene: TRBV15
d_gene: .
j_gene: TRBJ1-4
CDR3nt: TGTGCCACCAGCAGAGGAGCGGACAGTGAAAAACTGTTTTTT
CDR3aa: CATSRGADSEKLFF

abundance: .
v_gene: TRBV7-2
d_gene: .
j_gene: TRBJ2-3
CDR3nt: TGTGCCAGCAGCTTACAGGCGGGGGCGGTAGATACGCAGTATTTT
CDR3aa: CASSLQAGAVDTQYF

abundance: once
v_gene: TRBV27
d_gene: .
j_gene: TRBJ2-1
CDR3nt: TGTGCCAGCAGTATAAGGGGACAACGATACAATGAGCAGTTCTTC
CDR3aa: CASSIRGQRYNEQFF

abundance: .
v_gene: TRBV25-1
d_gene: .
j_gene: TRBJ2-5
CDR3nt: TGTGCCAGCAGTCGTGGGAACCAAGAGACCCAGTACTTC
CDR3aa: CASSRGNQETQYF

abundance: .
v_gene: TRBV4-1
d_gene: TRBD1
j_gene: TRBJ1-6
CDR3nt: TGCGCCAGCAGCCAAGGGGACAGAGATAATTCACCCCTCCACTTT
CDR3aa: CASSQGDRDNSPLHF

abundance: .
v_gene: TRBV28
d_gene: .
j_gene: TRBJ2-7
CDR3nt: TGTGCCAGCAGTTGGGGCAGCTCCTACGAGCAGTACTTC
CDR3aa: CASSWGSSYEQYF

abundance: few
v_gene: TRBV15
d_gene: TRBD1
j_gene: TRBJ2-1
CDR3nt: TGTGCCACCAGCAGCGGACAGGGCTACAATGAGCAGTTCTTC
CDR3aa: CATSSGQGYNEQFF

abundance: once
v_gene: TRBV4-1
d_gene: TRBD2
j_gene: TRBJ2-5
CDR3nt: TGCGCCAGCAGCCGGGCTAGCGGGCACCAAGAGACCCAGTACTTC
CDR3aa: CASSRASGHQETQYF

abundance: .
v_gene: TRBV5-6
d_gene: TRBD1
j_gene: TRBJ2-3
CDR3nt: TGTGCCAGCAGCTTGTCGCCGACAGGGGTTGTAGATACGCAGTATTTT
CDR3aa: CASSLSPTGVVDTQYF

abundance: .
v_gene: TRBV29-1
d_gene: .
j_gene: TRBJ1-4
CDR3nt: TGCAGCGCCCTCGGGACGCCGCATAATGAAAAACTGTTTTTT
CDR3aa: CSALGTPHNEKLFF

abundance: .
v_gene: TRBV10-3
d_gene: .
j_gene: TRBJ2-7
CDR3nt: TGTGCCATCAGCGCCCGGACGGATTCCTACGAGCAGTACTTC
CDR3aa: CAISARTDSYEQYF

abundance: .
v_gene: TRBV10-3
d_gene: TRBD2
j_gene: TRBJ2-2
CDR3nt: TGTGCCATCAGTGACCCCGGGACTAGCGGGAACACCGGGGAGCTGTTTTTT
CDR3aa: CAISDPGTSGNTGELFF

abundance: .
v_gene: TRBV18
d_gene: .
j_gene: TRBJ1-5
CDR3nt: TGTGCCAGCTCACCATTCCCCAGGGCTTATAGCAATCAGCCCCAGCATTTT
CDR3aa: CASSPFPRAYSNQPQHF

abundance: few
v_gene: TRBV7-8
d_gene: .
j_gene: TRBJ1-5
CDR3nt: TGTGCCAGCAGCTACAAAGACCGACATACCAATCAGCCCCAGCATTTT
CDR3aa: CASSYKDRHTNQPQHF

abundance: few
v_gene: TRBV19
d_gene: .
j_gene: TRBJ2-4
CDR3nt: TGTGCCAGTAGTAGGCAGGACTTTCTAGCCAAAAACATTCAGTACTTC
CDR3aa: CASSRQDFLAKNIQYF

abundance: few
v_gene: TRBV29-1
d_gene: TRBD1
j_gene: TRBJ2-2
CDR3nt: TGCAGCCCCGGGACAGATGTCCTCGGGGAGCTGTTTTTT
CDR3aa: CSPGTDVLGELFF

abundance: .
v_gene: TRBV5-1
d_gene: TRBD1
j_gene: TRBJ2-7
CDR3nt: TGCGCCAGCAGCTTAGACAGGGGTAACGAGCAGTACTTC
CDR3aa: CASSLDRGNEQYF